This TCR beta chain was obtained from a study of monozygotic twins with inflammatory bowel disease. Notes on the study in general: It was observed that concordant and discordant twins did not differ in repertoire similarity, possibly given limited power. Especially with disease activity, IBD patients shared fewer clonotypes with others than healthy twins did. No single strong signal or clonotype associated with IBD was supported.

Roughly 3,500 ng of total RNA went into each TCR library. Using the 5' RACE reads, TCRdb records one entry per CDR3 protein without DNA. The sample includes about 160,000 distinct CDR3 sequences. Points on this clonotype: Its antigen remains unknown.

The CDR3 is made up of 18 amino acids. Per the germline V gene, CDR1 is SGHAT and CDR2 is FQNNGV. The V call is TRBV11-2, the J call TRBJ2-3; TCRdb's assignment of TRBD1 cannot be checked, as there is no DNA. Sequencing was carried out using blood. The receptor was derived from a human donor with ulcerative colitis or Crohn's disease, or a healthy co-twin of an affected twin (not recorded which). CDR3 region: CASRPRYRDKESTDTQYF. Full variable domain (rest looked up from reference TRBV11-2 and TRBJ2-3): EAGVAQSPRYKIIEKRQSVAFWCNPISGHATLYWYQQILGQGPKLLIQFQNNGVVDDSQLPKDRFSAERLKGVDSTLKIQPAKLEDSAVYLCASRPRYRDKESTDTQYFGPGTRLTVL.